These 29 T cell receptor beta chains originate from one sample sequenced in a study of blood T cells in healthy people across ages. A second roughly 6 to 12 cycle PCR used barcoded and J-beta primers. One entry per CDR3 protein results from TCRdb running MiXCR on the 5' RACE reads. The data hold roughly 860,000 distinct CDR3 sequences, with about 59% observed a single time. Sequencing was carried out using blood. Receptors originate from a young man in good health.

In its sample, this clonotype was seen a few times. This chain joins TRBV4-2 and TRBJ2-5, with 10 positions matching TRBD1. The germline V gene encodes CDR1 LGHNA and CDR2 YNFKEQ. The CDR3 length is 14 residues. J lost 5 bases, V lost 0 bases, and 0 bases had no gene match. CDR3: CASSQETGGETQYF. The CDR3 bases are TGTGCCAGCAGCCAAGAGACAGGGGGCGAGACCCAGTACTTC.

This chain uses TRBV20-1 with TRBJ1-1, with a tentative D call TRBD1 (6 bases). This CDR3 comprises 11 residues. V dropped 3 bases and J dropped 7 bases, with 9 bases sitting between them. CDR1 is DFQATT, CDR2 SNEGSKA, per germline (reference sequence). The CDR3 loop is CSARTGGEAFF. For the CDR3, the DNA is TGCAGTGCTAGGACAGGCGGTGAAGCTTTCTTT.

V is TRBV6-5 and J is TRBJ2-3; TRBD2 agrees at 7 bases. CDR1 and CDR2 (germline): MNHEY, SVGAGI. The CDR3 is 17 residues long. V lost 0 bases to trimming and J lost 0 bases; unmatched junction nucleotides: 6. The CDR3 nucleotides read TGTGCCAGCAGTTACTCGGGACTACCGTATAGCACAGATACGCAGTATTTT. Its protein product is CASSYSGLPYSTDTQYF.

This CDR3 reads CSAPSASGAYEQYF. The CDR3 DNA reads TGCAGTGCTCCTTCCGCTAGCGGGGCCTACGAGCAGTACTTC. The chain is built from TRBV20-1 and TRBJ2-7; the match to TRBD2 covers 9 bases. Trimming took 5 bases from V and 2 from J; bases not matched to a gene: 7. The CDR3 runs 14 residues. Germline V CDR1 and CDR2: DFQATT, SNEGSKA (reference sequence).

CDR3 region: CASSKIQGLNQPQHF. The CDR3 DNA reads as TGTGCCAGCAGCAAAATCCAGGGCCTCAATCAGCCCCAGCATTTT. The chain joins TRBV21-1 to TRBJ1-5. TRBV21-1 is deemed a pseudogene. The CDR3 totals 15 residues.

The rearrangement links TRBV20-1 to TRBJ2-3; 16 nucleotides agree with TRBD2. Germline lookup yields CDR1 DFQATT and CDR2 SNEGSKA (reference sequence). After removal of 6 bases from V and 0 bases from J, the junction contained 12 bases not matched to a gene. This CDR3 region has 19 residues. The CDR3 DNA is TGCAGTGCCTGGAGGCCCCCGGGACTAGCGGGGGGGAGCACAGATACGCAGTATTTT. This codes for CSAWRPPGLAGGSTDTQYF.

This clonotype is a singleton in its sample. The chain combines TRBV7-2 with TRBJ2-7, with D perhaps matching TRBD1 or TRBD2 (5 bases each). V lost 1 base and J 4 bases, leaving 17 bases between the germline ends. CDR1 SGHTA and CDR2 FQGNSA come from the germline V gene. The CDR3 runs to 16 residues. The CDR3 spells CASSLDRQRDVYEQYF. The CDR3 coding sequence is TGTGCCAGCAGCTTAGATCGCCAAAGGGACGTATACGAGCAGTACTTC.

To note about this clonotype: The junction shows a germline mismatch at one end, possibly a read error. V gene TRBV4-2 combines with J gene TRBJ2-3, with 11 bases identical to TRBD2. CDR3 length equals 14 residues. Germline values: CDR1 LGHNA, CDR2 YNFKEQ. The DNA for the CDR3 is TGTACCAGCAGCTCAAGACTAGCGGGGGATACGCAGTATTTT. It yields the protein CTSSSRLAGDTQYF.

The chain couples TRBV9 to TRBJ1-2; 11 nucleotides line up with TRBD1. Germline CDR1 reads SGDLS; CDR2 reads YYNGEE. V shed 4 bases and J 8 bases; nucleotides not matched to a gene: 4. This CDR3 has 13 residues. This CDR3 is CASSRTGGSGYTF. The CDR3 nucleotides read TGTGCCAGCAGCCGGACAGGGGGCAGCGGCTACACCTTC.

The gene calls are TRBV6-6 and TRBJ2-1; 9 nucleotides line up with TRBD1. Germline CDR1 is MNHNY and CDR2 is SVGAGI (reference sequence). With 4 bases clipped from V and 8 bases from J, the junction kept 12 bases outside the gene matches. This CDR3 spans 16 amino acids. The CDR3 DNA reads TGTGCCAGCAGTTTCACCGGGACAGGGATAAGCGATGAGCAGTTCTTC. Translated, it gives CASSFTGTGISDEQFF.

The CDR3 sequence: CSVSSGGGYNEQFF. CDR3 DNA sequence: TGCAGTGTCTCTAGCGGGGGGGGCTACAATGAGCAGTTCTTC. This sequence joins TRBV20-1 and TRBJ2-1; TRBD2 agrees at 12 bases. The CDR3 spans 14 residues. V lost 7 bases, J lost 3 bases, and 4 bases stayed unmatched. Germline values: CDR1 DFQATT, CDR2 SNEGSKA (reference sequence).

The chain is built from TRBV9 and TRBJ1-4; a possible D gene is TRBD1 (6 bases). The CDR3 runs to 16 residues. Trimming took 4 bases from V and 5 from J, leaving 18 bases between them. Germline CDR1 reads SGDLS; CDR2 reads YYNGEE. The CDR3 region has the DNA TGTGCCAGCAGCCCCGAAGTAGGGGGAAACAATGAAAAACTGTTTTTT. It specifies CASSPEVGGNNEKLFF.

The chain couples TRBV2 to TRBJ1-2; the D gene is possibly TRBD1 (6 bases). V dropped 2 bases and J dropped 6 bases, with 16 bases sitting between them. Germline CDR1 and CDR2: SNHLY and FYNNEI. This CDR3 comprises 15 residues. DNA for the CDR3: TGTGCCAGCAGTGAATTCGGGACATCCACGGATGGCTACACCTTC. This gives the protein CASSEFGTSTDGYTF.

The chain's CDR3 is CSVEAPTSGGLFGNNEQFF. The CDR3, as DNA: TGCAGCGTTGAAGCCCCGACTAGCGGGGGGTTATTCGGGAACAATGAGCAGTTCTTC. The chain joins TRBV29-1 to TRBJ2-1; 13 bases map to TRBD2. Trimming removed 1 base from V and 5 bases from J; junction bases left unmatched: 14. Per the germline V gene, CDR1 is SQVTM and CDR2 is ANQGSEA. The CDR3 is 19 residues long.

This clonotype appeared a few times. The chain couples TRBV6-6 to TRBJ2-1, with TRBD2 as a possible D gene (5 bases). Trimming removed 5 bases at V and 8 bases at J, with 10 bases between. Germline-derived CDR1 and CDR2 are MNHNY and SVGAGI (reference sequence). CDR3 length: 12 residues. The CDR3 sequence: CASSPAVDEQFF. The CDR3 DNA is TGTGCCAGCAGTCCAGCGGTAGATGAGCAGTTCTTC.

The rearrangement links TRBV27 to TRBJ2-5; D might be TRBD1 (5 bases). TRBJ2-1 explains the end of the DNA better; the J call may be wrong. This CDR3 spans 13 amino acids. Germline lookup yields CDR1 MNHEY and CDR2 SMNVEV (reference sequence). The CDR3 nucleotides are TGTGCCAGCAGTTTACAGGGTTTAGAGACCCAGTTCTTC. Translating gives CASSLQGLETQFF.

This clonotype was seen a few times. The gene calls are TRBV27 and TRBJ2-7, with 10 bases that match TRBD2. Germline V gives CDR1 MNHEY, CDR2 SMNVEV (reference sequence). The junction had 4 bases not matched to a gene; V was cut back by 5 bases and J by 3 bases. The CDR3 runs 14 residues. The CDR3 loop reads CASSIAGGYYEQYF. The CDR3 nucleotides are TGTGCCAGCAGTATAGCGGGGGGCTACTACGAGCAGTACTTC.

The gene calls are TRBV9 and TRBJ1-2, with D tentatively TRBD1 (5 bases). This CDR3 is 15 amino acids long. V shed 3 bases and J shed 3 bases, with 15 bases lying between them. Germline-derived CDR1 and CDR2 are SGDLS and YYNGEE. DNA of the CDR3: TGTGCCAGCAGCGGTCACGGTGGAGGGGACTATGGCTACACCTTC. Protein: CASSGHGGGDYGYTF.

The chain couples TRBV7-8 to TRBJ2-4, with 7 bases that match TRBD1. Trimming cost V 5 bases and J 4 bases; bases outside gene matches: 11. Germline assignment: CDR1 SGHVS and CDR2 FQNEAQ. The CDR3 has 16 residues. The CDR3 region is CASSPLRDSSKNIQYF. CDR3 in DNA: TGTGCCAGCAGCCCACTACGGGACAGCTCAAAAAACATTCAGTACTTC.

This clonotype was picked up a small number of times. The chain combines TRBV5-1 with TRBJ2-5, with TRBD2 matching over 7 bases. Germline V gene data show CDR1 as SGHRS and CDR2 as YFSETQ. The V gene end was trimmed by 5 bases and the J gene end by 3 bases; junction bases not matched to a gene: 10. There are 15 residues in the CDR3. CDR3 loop: CASRHSLGGKETQYF. In nucleotides, the CDR3 is TGCGCCAGCAGGCACTCCCTGGGAGGGAAAGAGACCCAGTACTTC.

This clonotype was observed a few times. J is TRBJ1-5 and V is TRBV20-1; 7 bases line up with TRBD1. Trimming cost V 2 bases and J 4 bases; bases outside gene matches: 5. The CDR3 has 14 residues. Germline CDR1 is DFQATT and CDR2 is SNEGSKA (reference sequence). This CDR3 reads CSARLGQMNQPQHF. CDR3 bases: TGCAGTGCTAGATTGGGACAGATGAATCAGCCCCAGCATTTT.

This chain joins TRBV28 and TRBJ2-4, with D possibly matching TRBD2 (5 bases). V lost 5 bases to trimming and J lost 3 bases, with 11 bases between them. The germline CDR1 and CDR2 sequences are MDHEN and SYDVKM. The CDR3 totals 14 residues. The CDR3 spells CASSLFGNKNIQYF. As DNA, the CDR3 is TGTGCCAGCAGTCTCTTCGGGAACAAAAACATTCAGTACTTC.

The chain employs TRBV7-2 and TRBJ2-7; D gene unclear. This CDR3 has 13 residues. The V and J ends lost 1 base and 4 bases respectively, with 8 bases between them. Germline V gene lookup returns CDR1 SGHTA and CDR2 FQGNSA. The DNA of the CDR3 is TGTGCCAGCAGCTTAGTTCGATTGTACGAGCAGTACTTC. This translates into CASSLVRLYEQYF.

This chain connects TRBV6-2 or TRBV6-3 to TRBJ1-2; D ambiguous. Trimming cost V 2 bases and J 8 bases, with 6 bases left between them. CDR3 length: 11 amino acids. The germline V gene has CDR1 MNHEY and CDR2 SVGEGT. CDR3 residues: CASSYEVGYTF. Here the CDR3 DNA reads TGTGCCAGCAGTTACGAGGTCGGCTACACCTTC.

This clonotype was detected only a few times. The chain employs TRBV5-6 and TRBJ2-3, with TRBD2 identical over 11 bases. V lost 4 bases to trimming and J lost 4 bases; unmatched junction nucleotides: 8. Germline CDR1 and CDR2: SGHDT and YYEEEE. The CDR3 extends over 16 amino acids. The CDR3 spells CASSGLGTSGPDTQYF. CDR3 in DNA: TGTGCCAGCAGCGGCCTTGGGACTAGCGGCCCAGATACGCAGTATTTT.

The chain has TRBV27 and TRBJ2-1, with 9 bases that match TRBD2. V lost 7 bases, J lost 0 bases, and 10 bases stayed unmatched. Looked up from germline, CDR1 is MNHEY and CDR2 is SMNVEV (reference sequence). There are 17 residues in the CDR3. Here the CDR3 reads CASTQSSGTNSYNEQFF. The DNA of the CDR3 is TGTGCCAGCACCCAATCTAGCGGGACCAACTCCTACAATGAGCAGTTCTTC.

The rearrangement links TRBV10-3 to TRBJ2-4; a possible D gene is TRBD1 (5 bases). The end of the DNA fits TRBJ2-7 better, so the J call may be wrong. The CDR3 contains 12 residues. Looked up from germline, CDR1 is ENHRY and CDR2 is SYGVKD. CDR3 amino acids: CAISVSRDEQYF. For the CDR3, the DNA is TGTGCCATCAGTGTTAGCAGGGACGAGCAGTACTTC.

The genes are TRBV10-3 and TRBJ2-3; the match to TRBD2 covers 12 bases. Unmatched junction bases numbered 11, after V lost 6 bases and J lost 4 bases. Germline assignment: CDR1 ENHRY and CDR2 SYGVKD. The CDR3 runs 17 residues. The CDR3 loop is CAIRVPTSGGTSDTQYF. CDR3 in DNA: TGTGCCATCAGGGTTCCAACTAGCGGGGGGACCTCAGATACGCAGTATTTT.

The J gene is TRBJ2-3, the V gene TRBV4-3, with TRBD2 as a possible D gene (5 bases). The CDR3 runs 16 residues. Deletions cut 3 bases from V and 11 bases from J, with 24 bases between. Germline V gives CDR1 LGHNA, CDR2 YSLEER. CDR3 protein: CASSHAAHEEAPMQYF. CDR3 DNA: TGCGCCAGCAGCCATGCCGCCCATGAGGAGGCCCCGATGCAGTATTTT.